These 9 T cell receptor beta chains were sequenced from one sample in a study of T cell responses to AZD1222 COVID-19 vaccine. TCRdb's table, derived via immunoSEQ multiplex PCR, lists solely in-frame clones and lacks some. The sample yields 50,000 to 60,000 clones, nearly 80% seen once. The starting material was peripheral blood, obtained 28 days after the second AZD1222 dose. The receptors originated from an adult who received the AZD1222 COVID-19 vaccine.

The chain employs TRBV10-2 and TRBJ1-5; TRBD1 matches 7 bases. The V and J ends lost 6 bases and 6 bases, in that order; junction bases with no gene match: 11. The CDR3 has 15 amino acids. Germline CDR1 is WSHSY and CDR2 is SAAADI. CDR3 residues: CASRTDDRVAQPQHF. The CDR3 nucleotides are TGCGCCAGCAGAACCGATGACAGGGTTGCTCAGCCCCAGCATTTT.

DNA for the CDR3: TGTGCCAGCAGTCTAGAATCACAGGGGGTGGGCGGAGCTTTCTTT. Encoded protein: CASSLESQGVGGAFF. The chain combines TRBV3-1 (or the pseudogene TRBV3-2) with TRBJ1-1, with 8 positions matching TRBD1. The CDR3 contains 15 residues. Germline V gene sequence: CDR1 LGHDT, CDR2 YNNKEL (reference sequence). The V gene end was trimmed by 6 bases and the J gene end by 10 bases; junction bases not matched to a gene: 16.

The V call is TRBV5-5, the J call TRBJ1-5, with D tentatively TRBD1 (5 bases). The germline V gene has CDR1 SGHKS and CDR2 YYEKEE (reference sequence). The V gene lost 5 bases and the J gene lost 3 bases, with 21 bases spanning the gap. The CDR3 is 17 amino acids. CDR3 sequence reads: CASSHSPPGTNNQPQHF. The CDR3 DNA reads TGTGCCAGCAGTCACTCGCCTCCCGGGACCAACAATCAGCCCCAGCATTTT. Full variable domain (outside the CDR3, taken from reference TRBV5-5 and TRBJ1-5): DAGVTQSPTHLIKTRGQQVTLRCSPISGHKSVSWYQQVLGQGPQFIFQYYEKEERGRGNFPDRFSARQFPNYSSELNVNALLLGDSALYLCASSHSPPGTNNQPQHFGDGTRLSIL.

This clone has more than one count but fewer than ten. This chain links TRBV7-2 with TRBJ2-2; D unresolved. Germline-derived CDR1 and CDR2 are SGHTA and FQGNSA. V lost 2 bases to trimming and J lost 4 bases, with 11 bases between them. There are 15 residues in the CDR3. CDR3 protein: CASSLRAAATGELFF. The CDR3 coding sequence is TGTGCCAGCAGCTTACGGGCAGCTGCCACCGGGGAGCTGTTTTTT.

The chain combines TRBV28 with TRBJ1-1, with TRBD1 as a possible D gene (6 bases). CDR1 is MDHEN and CDR2 is SYDVKM in the germline V gene. Trimming stripped 3 bases from V and 5 bases from J, with 10 bases between. CDR3 size: 13 residues. The CDR3 reads CASSFSGQTEAFF. The CDR3 DNA reads TGTGCCAGCAGTTTCTCCGGACAGACTGAAGCTTTCTTT. Full variable domain (remainder filled in from reference TRBV28 and TRBJ1-1): DVKVTQSSRYLVKRTGEKVFLECVQDMDHENMFWYRQDPGLGLRLIYFSYDVKMKEKGDIPEGYSVSREKKERFSLILESASTNQTSMYLCASSFSGQTEAFFGQGTRLTVV.

The sample holds a few counts of this clone. The rearrangement links TRBV19 to TRBJ2-2, with D tentatively TRBD1 or TRBD2 (5 bases each). V was clipped by 5 bases and J by 6 bases, with 13 bases between them. Germline CDR1 is LNHDA and CDR2 is SQIVND (reference sequence). This CDR3 comprises 14 residues. The CDR3 DNA reads as TGTGCCAGTAGTCCGGGACGGGTAGCCGGGGAGCTGTTTTTT. Translation: CASSPGRVAGELFF.

V and J are TRBV7-9 and TRBJ1-4; weak D call: TRBD1 (6 bases). CDR1 is SEHNR and CDR2 is FQNEAQ in the germline V gene (reference sequence). The CDR3 spans 14 residues. The V end was cut by 4 bases, the J end by 4 bases, with 10 bases between. CDR3 loop: CASSSGALNEKLFF. CDR3 nucleotides: TGTGCCAGCAGCTCAGGGGCCCTTAATGAAAAACTGTTTTTT. Variable domain in full (rest from reference TRBV7-9 and TRBJ1-4): DTGVSQNPRHKITKRGQNVTFRCDPISEHNRLYWYRQTLGQGPEFLTYFQNEAQLEKSRLLSDRFSAERPKGSFSTLEIQRTEQGDSAMYLCASSSGALNEKLFFGSGTQLSVL.

The genes are TRBV7-2 and TRBJ2-7; D might be TRBD1 or TRBD2, each matching 5 bases. There are 13 residues in the CDR3. Trimming removed 4 bases from V and 3 bases from J, with 10 bases in between. Looked up from germline, CDR1 is SGHTA and CDR2 is FQGNSA. The DNA of the CDR3 is TGTGCCAGCAGCTCCGGGACGGGCTACGAGCAGTACTTC. It codes for CASSSGTGYEQYF.

The chain combines TRBV6-2 or TRBV6-3 with TRBJ1-5; D gene unclear. The CDR3 covers 14 residues. V was cut by 0 bases and J by 0 bases, with 3 bases left in between. CDR1 and CDR2 (germline): MNHEY, SVGEGT. The CDR3 loop reads CASSYSYSNQPQHF. CDR3 bases: TGTGCCAGCAGTTACTCGTATAGCAATCAGCCCCAGCATTTT.